A selection of T cell receptor beta chains follows, all from one sample in a study of CD8+ T cells in alopecia areata. The protocol was immunoSEQ multiplex PCR, while the TCRdb copy is restricted to in-frame clones and leaves out a portion. The table records about 150,000 clones, more than 45% of them present only once. The source material was CD8+ T cells sorted from blood, sampled at week 0. These receptors were collected from a human donor with alopecia areata. Each CDR3 is given without its conserved first and last residue.

v_gene	j_gene	CDR3aa
TRBV29-1	TRBJ1-2	SVESALGYT
TRBV30	TRBJ1-2	AWSVSGYGYT
TRBV27	TRBJ2-3	ASSLAFAGGHTDTQY
TRBV4-1	TRBJ1-4	ASSQGWPGEKLF
TRBV4-3	TRBJ2-3	ASSQEEFSPVAQY
TRBV2	TRBJ1-2	ASSEGQGYGYT
TRBV11-2	TRBJ2-2	ASSSSTNTGELF
TRBV29-1	TRBJ2-6	SVRDGANVLT
TRBV6-1	TRBJ2-7	ASSPTYTEQY
TRBV5-1	TRBJ2-7	ASSLEAWGEQY
TRBV29-1	TRBJ2-1	SVDGLSYNEQF
TRBV6-1	TRBJ2-7	ASSETGMNYEQY
TRBV30	TRBJ1-5	AWSAGASFQPQH
TRBV2	TRBJ2-1	ASSAASGGLDEQF
TRBV27	TRBJ2-2	ASSLSMNTGELF
TRBV15	TRBJ1-6	ATSRARGGSPLH
TRBV11-2	TRBJ2-1	ASSLGTGGYNEQF
TRBV30	TRBJ2-1	AWAGTPYNEQF
TRBV5-6	TRBJ1-2	ASSFYRDLQIYGYT
TRBV10-3	TRBJ1-1	AIRLGSGTEAF
TRBV13	TRBJ1-5	ASSLGDRGDQPQH
TRBV27	TRBJ2-1	ASSLSPWGGTDEQF
TRBV2	TRBJ2-7	ASSEGGGAVYEQY
TRBV14	TRBJ2-7	ASSQGYEQY
TRBV29-1	TRBJ2-7	SVRDRGSYEQY
TRBV5-6	TRBJ2-1	ASSLRERVYNEQF
TRBV4-1	TRBJ1-1	ASSQADLGNTEAF
TRBV2	TRBJ1-1	ASSEGNGGEAF
TRBV15	TRBJ1-4	ATRGRLGEKLF
TRBV4-3	TRBJ2-7	ASSQDGPTLAHEQY
TRBV30	TRBJ2-1	ACYSPGTGKPNEQF
TRBV30	TRBJ2-5	AWSLGWSQETQY
TRBV29-1	TRBJ2-1	SVEGRLPSSNEQF
TRBV30	TRBJ2-7	AWSASRISEQY
TRBV10-3	TRBJ1-3	AIRPGDSGNTIY
TRBV13	TRBJ1-2	ASRSKGQAHYGYT
TRBV7-9	TRBJ2-1	ASSSIDGYNEQF
TRBV14	TRBJ2-1	ASSPLGGQSYNEQF
TRBV6-1	TRBJ2-5	AISDPSGGGNQETQY
TRBV7-9	TRBJ2-7	ASSSPYEQY
TRBV27	TRBJ1-1	ASSSSPGQHEAF
TRBV30	TRBJ1-2	AWSVTGREGYT
TRBV27	TRBJ1-1	ASSFRPNTEAF
TRBV30	TRBJ1-1	AWSPTDTEAF
TRBV5-6	TRBJ2-1	ASSFGTRSNEQF
TRBV14	TRBJ1-2	ASSHRTNYGYT
TRBV13	TRBJ1-2	ASSFADRAYGYT
TRBV30	TRBJ1-1	AWRAMAGNTEAF
TRBV5-1	TRBJ1-2	ASSPTGPLRGYT